What follows are 2 T cell receptor beta chains derived from one specimen sequenced in a study of blood T cells in healthy people across ages. Together with a sample-barcoded 5' primer, a J-beta primer mix was included in a second PCR lasting roughly 6 to 12 cycles. A single record per CDR3 protein comes from TCRdb applying MiXCR to the 5' RACE reads. The sample holds more than 450,000 distinct CDR3 sequences; over 25% are singletons and the top ten take 3% to 4%. The same data also went into a second study, on T cells of mothers and their children.

Sequences were obtained from blood. Receptor source: a boy between 2 and 15 years old in good health.

The chain carries TRBV12-3 or TRBV12-4 and TRBJ1-5; no firm D call. CDR3 size: 13 residues. The V end lost 2 bases, the J end lost 4 bases, and 6 bases lay between the germline ends. The chain's CDR3 is CASSLQANQPQHF. The CDR3 DNA reads TGTGCCAGCAGTTTACAGGCGAATCAGCCCCAGCATTTT.

This clonotype was observed a handful of times. The chain uses TRBV27 and TRBJ2-1; the D gene is possibly TRBD1 (5 bases). Germline V lookup: CDR1 MNHEY, CDR2 SMNVEV (reference sequence). CDR3 length: 12 amino acids. V lost 6 bases, J lost 8 bases, and 11 bases lay in between. The CDR3, as DNA: TGTGCCAGCAGGGACATGCCCCATGAGCAGTTCTTC. Its translation: CASRDMPHEQFF.